This T cell receptor (beta chain) was obtained from a study of cytomegalovirus exposure and HLA in healthy donors. The study's findings and limits: A few V segments could not be told apart, such as TRBV6-2 and TRBV6-3, and were left out. Later, an analysis showed that TCR beta chains associated with HLA were more clonally expanded than others that were equally common. Among the most significant clusters, several appeared linked to common viral pathogens in a later analysis. For TCR beta chains, V- and J-gene trimming was later linked to a missense DCLRE1C variant.

In the case of this clone: Its matching antigen is unknown.

PCR employed 60 Vbeta and 13 Jbeta primers. Some clones are missing from TCRdb's copy, which holds only in-frame ones; the method was immunoSEQ multiplex PCR. Seen here are approximately 170,000 clones, roughly 80% observed once, and the top ten hold just over 4.5%. Germline loops: CDR1 LGHNT, CDR2 FRNRAP. The junction had 6 bases not matched to a gene; V was cut back by 0 bases and J by 4 bases. This CDR3 is 17 amino acids long. The origin of this receptor is a woman in her fifties or sixties in good health and CMV-seropositive. The chain couples TRBV12-5 to TRBJ2-1; 10 nucleotides match TRBD1. Sequencing was performed on PBMCs. The CDR3 DNA reads TGTGCTAGTGGTTTGGTAAGGGGGGGACAGGGGTACAATGAGCAGTTCTTC. Residues: CASGLVRGGQGYNEQFF. Drawing the rest from reference TRBV12-5 and TRBJ2-1, the complete variable domain is DARVTQTPRHKVTEMGQEVTMRCQPILGHNTVFWYRQTMMQGLELLAYFRNRAPLDDSGMPKDRFSAEMPDATLATLKIQPSEPRDSAVYFCASGLVRGGQGYNEQFFGPGTRLTVL.